Listed below are T cell receptor beta chains from one sample, sequenced in a study of CD8+ T cells in alopecia areata. The data were produced by immunoSEQ multiplex PCR, yet TCRdb's version contains in-frame clones alone and is incomplete. The table has about 150,000 clones, roughly 65% seen once. The input for sequencing was CD4+ T cells sorted from blood, taken at week 4, from a patient treated with tofacitinib. The receptors derive from a human donor with alopecia areata. Both conserved end residues are part of each CDR3. The D gene is left open where the match is weak. Where a row states a size, it is once, few, many or the class of an expanded clone; other rows omit it.

>TRBJ2-7|NA|TRBV29-1|TRBD1
TGCAGCGTTACGACAGGGGGATACGAGCAGTACTTC
CSVTTGGYEQYF
>TRBJ1-1|NA|TRBV30|NA
TGTGCCTGGAGAACGAACACTGAAGCTTTCTTT
CAWRTNTEAFF
>TRBJ2-7|NA|TRBV30|NA
TGTGCCTGGAGTGGTGGGGGCTACGAGCAGTACTTC
CAWSGGGYEQYF
>TRBJ1-1|NA|TRBV30|TRBD1
TGTGCCTGCCAAGGACAGGGCTTTTACACTGAAGCTTTCTTT
CACQGQGFYTEAFF
>TRBJ2-1|NA|TRBV14|TRBD2
TGTGCCAGCAGCCAAGAGACTAGCGGCTACAATGAGCAGTTCTTC
CASSQETSGYNEQFF
>TRBJ2-1|NA|TRBV5-1|NA
TGCGCCAGCAGCTACCGACAGGATTACAATGAGCAGTTCTTC
CASSYRQDYNEQFF
>TRBJ1-1|NA|TRBV2|NA
TGTGCCAGCAGTGATCGCCGGGACAACACTGAAGCTTTCTTT
CASSDRRDNTEAFF
>TRBJ1-4|NA|TRBV29-1|NA
TGCAGCGTTGTGGAGTTCCGGAATGAAAAACTGTTTTTT
CSVVEFRNEKLFF
>TRBJ2-1|once|TRBV9|NA
TGTGCCAGCAGCGTAGCAAGCGGGCCGGGGAGTGAGCAGTTCTTC
CASSVASGPGSEQFF
>TRBJ2-1|NA|TRBV27|NA
TGTGCCAGCAGTGCACGCGTCAAGAATGAGCAGTTCTTC
CASSARVKNEQFF
>TRBJ2-5|NA|TRBV29-1|TRBD1
TGCAGCGTTGAATTAGGGGGCGAGACCCAGTACTTC
CSVELGGETQYF
>TRBJ2-2|once|TRBV5-1|NA
TGCGCCAGCAGAACTACAGGGCGCGGGGAGCTGTTTTTT
CASRTTGRGELFF
>TRBJ1-5|NA|TRBV5-1|NA
TGCGCCAGCCCCCACGTGTATAGCAATCAGCCCCAGCATTTT
CASPHVYSNQPQHF
>TRBJ2-5|NA|TRBV30|TRBD1
TGTGCCTGGAGTGTAGGGACAGAAGAGACCCAGTACTTC
CAWSVGTEETQYF
>TRBJ2-7|NA|TRBV29-1|TRBD1
TGCAGCGTCTCGGGGACAGGGGGGGATGAGCAGTACTTC
CSVSGTGGDEQYF
>TRBJ1-5|NA|TRBV5-1|NA
TGCGCCAGCAGCTTGAACGGGCGTAATCAGCCCCAGCATTTT
CASSLNGRNQPQHF